This T cell receptor (beta chain) was sequenced during a study of blood T cell repertoires in COVID-19. Study at large: Samples came from the United States, Italy and Spain, spanning acute and convalescent COVID-19. Sources were T cells, B-cell-depleted T cells, or PBMCs; the material itself was cDNA or gDNA.

Original handling: How many nucleated cells were present was estimated from reference gene primer amplification. Generated by immunoSEQ multiplex PCR, the TCRdb table keeps only in-frame clones and is missing some. V and J calls and clone size are as listed in that table; D and trimming were resolved from the DNA. The sample holds around 200,000 clones; around 89% are singletons and the top ten take over 0.95%. The CDR3 has 14 residues. Between the trimmed V and J ends, which lost 4 bases and 0 bases, there was a span of 9 bases. Looked up from germline, CDR1 is SEHNR and CDR2 is FQNEAQ (reference sequence). Cohorts were based on clinical histories the participants reported.

The chain couples TRBV7-9 to TRBJ1-1, with D maybe TRBD1 (6 bases). The sequence came from a man aged 30-40 years who had recovered from COVID-19. The sample taken for sequencing was PBMCs or T cells enriched from blood (not recorded which). CDR3 DNA sequence: TGTGCCAGCAGCTATACAGGGTTGAACACTGAAGCTTTCTTT. Amino acid sequence: CASSYTGLNTEAFF.